The 9 T cell receptor beta chains below all came from one sample that was sequenced in a study of early T cells in non-severe SARS-CoV-2 infection. TCRdb ran MiXCR on the 5' RACE reads and lists one entry per CDR3 protein. The sample yields roughly 100,000 distinct CDR3 sequences, less than 15% seen once. Specimen: whole blood. These receptors were collected from an adult who was a healthcare worker with PCR-confirmed SARS-CoV-2 infection or an uninfected control (not recorded which).

The rearrangement joins TRBV5-6 to TRBJ2-1; 7 nucleotides align to TRBD2. Germline CDR1 and CDR2: SGHDT and YYEEEE. After removal of 3 bases from V and 8 bases from J, the junction contained 2 bases not matched to a gene. This CDR3 has 12 amino acids. Here the CDR3 DNA reads TGTGCCAGCAGCTCTACTAGCGATGAGCAGTTCTTC. This translates into CASSSTSDEQFF.

This clonotype was seen many times. V and J are TRBV20-1 and TRBJ2-2; TRBD2 aligns across 10 bases. The CDR3 loop spans 16 amino acids. The V and J ends lost 0 bases and 5 bases, in that order; junction bases with no gene match: 6. Looked up from germline, CDR1 is DFQATT and CDR2 is SNEGSKA (reference sequence). In DNA, the CDR3 is TGCAGTGCTAGAGATATGCTAGCGGGAGTAACCGGGGAGCTGTTTTTT. Translated: CSARDMLAGVTGELFF.

V usage is TRBV5-1 and J usage is TRBJ1-2, with TRBD1 identical over 7 bases. The CDR3 is made up of 13 amino acids. Germline-derived CDR1 and CDR2 are SGHRS and YFSETQ. The ends lost 0 bases at V and 6 bases at J; junction bases unmatched: 2. CDR3 bases: TGCGCCAGCAGCTTGGACGGGACAGATGGCTACACCTTC. This translates into CASSLDGTDGYTF.

The V call is TRBV5-1, the J call TRBJ1-1; D is ambiguous. Germline CDR1 reads SGHRS; CDR2 reads YFSETQ. This CDR3 comprises 14 residues. Between the trimmed V and J ends, which lost 1 base and 1 base, there was a span of 8 bases. The CDR3 here is CASSLYQANTEAFF. The DNA of the CDR3 is TGCGCCAGCAGCTTGTACCAGGCGAACACTGAAGCTTTCTTT.

The V gene is TRBV2, the J gene TRBJ2-1; possibly TRBD1 for D (5 bases). V was pared by 10 bases and J by 2 bases, with 12 bases between. Germline lookup yields CDR1 SNHLY and CDR2 FYNNEI. CDR3 length: 13 amino acids. The CDR3, as DNA: TGTGCCACCGGAAGGGGTACCTACAATGAGCAGTTCTTC. As protein: CATGRGTYNEQFF.

As for this clonotype: Possible read error: a much larger clone is one base away. This rearrangement joins TRBV7-9 to TRBJ1-2; D uncertain. Trimming pared 5 bases from V and 2 bases from J, leaving 9 bases between. Per the germline V gene, CDR1 is SEHNR and CDR2 is FQNEAQ (reference sequence). CDR3 length equals 13 residues. CDR3 in DNA: TGTGCCAGCAGCCCAGCGCCGAACTATGGCTACACCTTC. It is translated as CASSPAPNYGYTF.

Only a few counts were recorded for this clonotype. The CDR3 DNA follows: TGCAGTGCTAGAGCGTCTAGCGGTTACGAGCAGTACTTC. As protein: CSARASSGYEQYF. The J gene is TRBJ2-7, the V gene TRBV20-1; the match to TRBD2 covers 7 bases. The CDR3 consists of 13 residues. Germline V gene lookup returns CDR1 DFQATT and CDR2 SNEGSKA (reference sequence). The V segment lost 1 base and the J segment 4 bases; nucleotides outside the gene matches: 4.

This clonotype was recorded many times. The chain combines TRBV27 with TRBJ2-5; possible D gene TRBD1, 8 bases. Germline V gene lookup returns CDR1 MNHEY and CDR2 SMNVEV (reference sequence). The V end was cut by 5 bases, the J end by 5 bases, with 18 bases between. The CDR3 is made up of 15 amino acids. The CDR3 DNA reads TGTGCCAGCAGTGTAACAGGGGGGGTATTGGAGACCCAGTACTTC. Encoded protein: CASSVTGGVLETQYF.

The V and J genes are TRBV20-1 and TRBJ1-1, with no clear D. The germline V gene encodes CDR1 DFQATT and CDR2 SNEGSKA (reference sequence). The CDR3 loop spans 14 amino acids. Trimming pared 0 bases from V and 8 bases from J, leaving 16 bases between. In nucleotides, the CDR3 is TGCAGTGCTAGAGATCCGGACCAGGTCTGGGAAGCTTTCTTT. Translating it yields CSARDPDQVWEAFF.